This entry concerns a single TCR beta chain. Its target is not known. The sample originates from a study of OX40 agonist ivuxolimab in advanced cancers. Study-level points and caveats: Normalized expansion of T-cell clones was also low for some nonresponders. Antigens targeted by the expanded peripheral T cells were not determined. At doses 0.1 to 3.0 mg/kg, CD4+ and CD8+ clones expanded.

With autoimmune disease history or systemic immunosuppression, patients were excluded. The table came from immunoSEQ multiplex PCR; TCRdb's copy has only in-frame clones and leaves some out. The profile shows about 59,000 clones, more than 75% of them singletons. This sequence was found in an adult with an advanced solid tumor such as melanoma, head and neck, liver or kidney cancer. The specimen was CD4+ or CD8+ T cells sorted from blood, collected in a trial of the OX40 agonist ivuxolimab.

CDR3 nucleotides: TGTGCCAGCAGTCCCACAGCCAATCAGCCCCAGCATTTT. Its protein product is CASSPTANQPQHF. V gene TRBV6-1 combines with J gene TRBJ1-5; D is unresolved. Between the trimmed V and J ends, which lost 5 bases and 3 bases, there was a span of 8 bases. This CDR3 region has 13 residues. CDR1 and CDR2 from the germline V gene are MNHNS and SASEGT.